These T cell receptor beta chains were read from a single sample in a study of beta chain features in type 1 diabetes. Here immunoSEQ multiplex PCR was the method, and the copy in TCRdb shows in-frame clones only, minus some. There are some 350,000 clones in the sample; 9.6% occur only once, and around 0.66% lies in the top ten. The specimen was central memory CD4+ T cells from blood. These receptors were collected from a man aged 30 to 39 with type 1 diabetes. Both conserved end residues are part of each CDR3.

v_call,cdr3_aa
TRBV7-9,CASSQGTQLSTDTQYF
TRBV5-6,CASSLDGSFTSYEQYF
TRBV25-1,CASSKGTDEQYF
TRBV5-6,CASSIGTGDEQYF
TRBV13,CASSLGVDASGRGDEQFF
TRBV18,CASSPRGDEQFF
TRBV11-2,CASTTLKGREGYGYTF
TRBV28,CASSVTGGGHEQYF
TRBV5-1,CASRPPGTGNNEQFF
TRBV7-8,CASSGSRDQTRELFF
TRBV7-2,CASSARLGTKGNTIYF
TRBV14,CASSPDRVSSYEQYF
TRBV5-1,CASSPTGGSAKNIQYF
TRBV11-3,CASSRDSVSNEQFF
TRBV9,CASSRDSIQETQYF
TRBV7-6,CASSLFQETQYF
TRBV4-1,CASSHGQGDYEQYF
TRBV7-2,CASSLKSQANQPQHF
TRBV7-6,CASSRRGVGELFF
TRBV6-1,CASSGGARGYTF